Listed below are T cell receptor beta chains from one sample, sequenced in a study of regulatory T cells in long-lasting Graves disease. TCRdb re-called the multiplex PCR reads with MiXCR, one entry per CDR3 protein. The table includes more than 650,000 distinct CDR3 sequences, approximately 29% detected once. Here the sequenced sample was peripheral blood mononuclear cells (PBMCs), taken when the disease was refractory, from a patient treated with antithyroid drugs. These receptors came from a female donor with Graves disease. Each CDR3 is given with its conserved first and last residue. D genes are given only for firm matches. Clone size, where shown, is once, few, many, or a class for clones that have expanded.

cdr3_aa: CAWSGDNNQPQHF
cdr3_nt: TGTGCCTGGAGTGGGGACAACAATCAGCCCCAGCATTTT
clone_size: -
d_call: -
v_call: TRBV30
j_call: TRBJ1-5

cdr3_aa: CATRLSWVDQPQHF
cdr3_nt: TGTGCCACTCGACTGTCCTGGGTCGATCAGCCCCAGCATTTT
clone_size: -
d_call: -
v_call: TRBV19
j_call: TRBJ1-5

cdr3_aa: CASSYATHSNQPQHF
cdr3_nt: TGTGCCAGCAGTTACGCAACTCATAGCAATCAGCCCCAGCATTTT
clone_size: few
d_call: -
v_call: TRBV6-5
j_call: TRBJ1-5

cdr3_aa: CASRTTSGQPQHF
cdr3_nt: TGTGCCAGCAGAACGACCTCAGGCCAGCCCCAGCATTTT
clone_size: few
d_call: -
v_call: TRBV6-2/TRBV6-3
j_call: TRBJ1-5

cdr3_aa: CASNPPRGTSGRVMETQYF
cdr3_nt: TGTGCCAGCAATCCCCCCCGTGGGACTAGCGGGAGGGTCATGGAGACCCAGTACTTC
clone_size: many
d_call: TRBD2
v_call: TRBV2
j_call: TRBJ2-5

cdr3_aa: CASRQAAYEQYF
cdr3_nt: TGTGCCAGCAGACAAGCGGCGTACGAGCAGTACTTC
clone_size: -
d_call: -
v_call: TRBV12-3/TRBV12-4
j_call: TRBJ2-7

cdr3_aa: CASSLADRVRFYGYTF
cdr3_nt: TGTGCCAGCAGTTTAGCGGATAGAGTAAGGTTTTATGGCTACACCTTC
clone_size: many
d_call: -
v_call: TRBV12-3/TRBV12-4
j_call: TRBJ1-2

cdr3_aa: CASSYRGDSPLHF
cdr3_nt: TGTGCCAGCAGCTACCGTGGTGATTCACCCCTCCACTTT
clone_size: -
d_call: -
v_call: TRBV13
j_call: TRBJ1-6

cdr3_aa: CASSGVHEAFF
cdr3_nt: TGCGCCAGCAGTGGAGTTCATGAAGCTTTCTTT
clone_size: -
d_call: -
v_call: TRBV10-2
j_call: TRBJ1-1

cdr3_aa: CASSQVLAGGETQYF
cdr3_nt: TGCGCCAGCAGCCAAGTGCTAGCGGGAGGAGAGACCCAGTACTTC
clone_size: -
d_call: TRBD2
v_call: TRBV4-1
j_call: TRBJ2-5

cdr3_aa: CASSFRGRETQYF
cdr3_nt: TGTGCCAGCAGTTTCAGGGGACGAGAGACCCAGTACTTC
clone_size: few
d_call: -
v_call: TRBV27
j_call: TRBJ2-5

cdr3_aa: CASSLSPGRSTDTQYF
cdr3_nt: TGTGCCAGCAGTCTATCCCCCGGGAGAAGCACAGATACGCAGTATTTT
clone_size: -
d_call: -
v_call: TRBV28
j_call: TRBJ2-3

cdr3_aa: CANPALSNQETQYF
cdr3_nt: TGTGCCAACCCCGCCTTGAGTAACCAAGAGACCCAGTACTTC
clone_size: few
d_call: -
v_call: TRBV6-1
j_call: TRBJ2-5

cdr3_aa: CASSPGAQNEQYF
cdr3_nt: TGTGCCAGCTCACCCGGGGCGCAGAACGAGCAGTACTTC
clone_size: -
d_call: -
v_call: TRBV18
j_call: TRBJ2-7

cdr3_aa: CATGRGYYGYTF
cdr3_nt: TGTGCCACGGGACGGGGATACTATGGCTACACCTTC
clone_size: few
d_call: -
v_call: TRBV28
j_call: TRBJ1-2

cdr3_aa: CATSRGGVGETQYF
cdr3_nt: TGTGCCACCAGCAGGGGAGGGGTGGGAGAGACCCAGTACTTC
clone_size: -
d_call: TRBD2
v_call: TRBV15
j_call: TRBJ2-5

cdr3_aa: CASRPTGTGEQFF
cdr3_nt: TGTGCCAGCAGGCCGACAGGGACTGGGGAGCAGTTCTTC
clone_size: -
d_call: -
v_call: TRBV12-3/TRBV12-4
j_call: TRBJ2-1

cdr3_aa: CASSYSELQPQHF
cdr3_nt: TGTGCCAGCAGTTACTCCGAACTGCAGCCCCAGCATTTT
clone_size: many
d_call: -
v_call: TRBV6-5
j_call: TRBJ1-5

cdr3_aa: CSAREREAVKTQYF
cdr3_nt: TGCAGTGCTAGAGAGCGGGAGGCCGTGAAGACCCAGTACTTC
clone_size: -
d_call: TRBD2
v_call: TRBV20-1
j_call: TRBJ2-5

cdr3_aa: CSVGGGTVQGYGYTF
cdr3_nt: TGCAGCGTTGGCGGCGGCACAGTTCAGGGCTATGGCTACACCTTC
clone_size: many
d_call: -
v_call: TRBV29-1
j_call: TRBJ1-2

cdr3_aa: CASSVRAVRLTNYGYTF
cdr3_nt: TGTGCCAGCAGCGTTCGAGCAGTGCGCTTGACTAACTATGGCTACACCTTC
clone_size: -
d_call: -
v_call: TRBV28
j_call: TRBJ1-2

cdr3_aa: CASSFRRDRRNSPLHF
cdr3_nt: TGTGCCAGCAGCTTTCGCCGAGACAGAAGAAATTCACCCCTCCACTTT
clone_size: many
d_call: -
v_call: TRBV11-2
j_call: TRBJ1-6

cdr3_aa: CASSERAGFQEIQYF
cdr3_nt: TGTGCCAGCAGTGAGCGAGCGGGGTTTCAAGAGATCCAGTACTTC
clone_size: -
d_call: TRBD2
v_call: TRBV2
j_call: TRBJ2-5

cdr3_aa: CASSRTMGQGNYGYTF
cdr3_nt: TGTGCCAGCAGTCGGACAATGGGACAGGGTAACTATGGCTACACCTTC
clone_size: many
d_call: TRBD1
v_call: TRBV11-2
j_call: TRBJ1-2

cdr3_aa: CASSDRQDRTYAFF
cdr3_nt: TGTGCCAGTAGTGACCGACAGGACCGTACCTACGCTTTCTTT
clone_size: -
d_call: -
v_call: TRBV19
j_call: TRBJ1-1

cdr3_aa: CASSPKGTEGSPLHF
cdr3_nt: TGTGCCAGCTCACCAAAGGGGACAGAAGGCTCACCCCTCCACTTT
clone_size: few
d_call: TRBD1
v_call: TRBV18
j_call: TRBJ1-6

cdr3_aa: CASSLGMARSSYNEQFF
cdr3_nt: TGCGCCAGCAGCTTGGGGATGGCGCGAAGCTCCTACAATGAGCAGTTCTTC
clone_size: -
d_call: -
v_call: TRBV5-1
j_call: TRBJ2-1

cdr3_aa: CASSEVGVAKNIQYF
cdr3_nt: TGTGCCAGCAGTGAAGTGGGTGTAGCCAAAAACATTCAGTACTTC
clone_size: few
d_call: -
v_call: TRBV2
j_call: TRBJ2-4

cdr3_aa: CASRETGNQPQHF
cdr3_nt: TGTGCCAGCAGAGAGACAGGCAATCAGCCCCAGCATTTT
clone_size: -
d_call: -
v_call: TRBV27
j_call: TRBJ1-5

cdr3_aa: CASSYDSRGQDNTEAFF
cdr3_nt: TGTGCCAGCAGTTACGATTCAAGGGGTCAGGATAACACTGAAGCTTTCTTT
clone_size: few
d_call: -
v_call: TRBV6-9
j_call: TRBJ1-1

cdr3_aa: CASSLWGAGPEQYF
cdr3_nt: TGTGCCAGCAGTTTGTGGGGGGCCGGACCCGAGCAGTACTTC
clone_size: -
d_call: -
v_call: TRBV12-3/TRBV12-4
j_call: TRBJ2-7

cdr3_aa: CASSSALNTGELFF
cdr3_nt: TGTGCCAGTAGTTCAGCCCTGAACACCGGGGAGCTGTTTTTT
clone_size: -
d_call: -
v_call: TRBV19
j_call: TRBJ2-2

cdr3_aa: CSVDEDREDIQYF
cdr3_nt: TGCAGCGTTGATGAAGACAGGGAGGACATTCAGTACTTC
clone_size: -
d_call: -
v_call: TRBV29-1
j_call: TRBJ2-4

cdr3_aa: CASKRAWDSPLHF
cdr3_nt: TGTGCCAGCAAGAGGGCGTGGGATTCACCCCTCCACTTT
clone_size: -
d_call: -
v_call: TRBV6-1
j_call: TRBJ1-6

cdr3_aa: CASGSMKVYEQYF
cdr3_nt: TGTGCTAGTGGTTCGATGAAAGTGTACGAGCAGTACTTC
clone_size: many
d_call: -
v_call: TRBV12-5
j_call: TRBJ2-7

cdr3_aa: CASSLTRTGHSTEAFF
cdr3_nt: TGCGCCAGCAGCTTGACCCGGACAGGGCATAGTACTGAAGCTTTCTTT
clone_size: few
d_call: TRBD1
v_call: TRBV5-1
j_call: TRBJ1-1

cdr3_aa: CASSTDGTDTQYF
cdr3_nt: TGTGCCAGCAGCACGGACGGAACAGATACGCAGTATTTT
clone_size: -
d_call: -
v_call: TRBV7-9
j_call: TRBJ2-3

cdr3_aa: CASSLRGAIGGSSNQPQHF
cdr3_nt: TGTGCCAGCAGTTTAAGGGGAGCAATAGGGGGGAGTAGCAATCAGCCCCAGCATTTT
clone_size: -
d_call: -
v_call: TRBV12-3/TRBV12-4
j_call: TRBJ1-5

cdr3_aa: CASTRGGGEQYF
cdr3_nt: TGTGCCAGCACCCGGGGCGGGGGTGAGCAGTACTTC
clone_size: many
d_call: TRBD2
v_call: TRBV27
j_call: TRBJ2-7

cdr3_aa: CASSYDRAYGYTF
cdr3_nt: TGTGCCAGCAGCTACGACAGGGCCTATGGCTACACCTTC
clone_size: many
d_call: TRBD1
v_call: TRBV12-3/TRBV12-4
j_call: TRBJ1-2